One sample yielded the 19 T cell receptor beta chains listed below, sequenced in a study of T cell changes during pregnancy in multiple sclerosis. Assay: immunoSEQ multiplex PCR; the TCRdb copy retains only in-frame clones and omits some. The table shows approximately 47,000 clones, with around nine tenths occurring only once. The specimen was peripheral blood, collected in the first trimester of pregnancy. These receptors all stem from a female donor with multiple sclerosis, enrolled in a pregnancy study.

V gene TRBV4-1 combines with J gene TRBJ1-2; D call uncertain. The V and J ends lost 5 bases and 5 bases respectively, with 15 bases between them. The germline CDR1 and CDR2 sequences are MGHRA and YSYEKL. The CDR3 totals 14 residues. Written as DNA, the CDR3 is TGCGCCAGCAGCACATTGGCAGGAATATATGGCTACACCTTC. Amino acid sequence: CASSTLAGIYGYTF.

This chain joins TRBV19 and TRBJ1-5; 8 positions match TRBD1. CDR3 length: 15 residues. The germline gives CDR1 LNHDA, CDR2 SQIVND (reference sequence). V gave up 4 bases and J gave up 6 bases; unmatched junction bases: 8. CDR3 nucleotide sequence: TGTGCCAGTAGTAAGGACAGGGAGGGTGGTCAGCCCCAGCATTTT. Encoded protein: CASSKDREGGQPQHF.

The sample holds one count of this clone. CDR3 DNA: TGCGCCAGCAGCCTATCGCCCCAGGAATACGGAAACACCATATATTTT. Its translation is CASSLSPQEYGNTIYF. The gene calls are TRBV5-1 and TRBJ1-3; the D is unclear. CDR1 and CDR2 from the germline V gene are SGHRS and YFSETQ. The CDR3 contains 16 residues. V was pared by 4 bases and J by 4 bases, with 18 bases between.

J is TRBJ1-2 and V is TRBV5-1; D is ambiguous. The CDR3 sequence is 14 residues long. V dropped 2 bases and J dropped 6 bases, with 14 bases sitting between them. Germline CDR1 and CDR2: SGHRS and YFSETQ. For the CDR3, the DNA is TGCGCCAGCAGCTTAACAGCGGGCGCTAATGGCTACACCTTC. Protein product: CASSLTAGANGYTF.

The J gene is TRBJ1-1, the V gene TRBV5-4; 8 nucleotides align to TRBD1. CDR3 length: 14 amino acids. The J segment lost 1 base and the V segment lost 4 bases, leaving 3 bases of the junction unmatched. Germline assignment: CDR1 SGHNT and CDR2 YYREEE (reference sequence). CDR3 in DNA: TGTGCCAGCAGCCCGGGACAGGAGAACACTGAAGCTTTCTTT. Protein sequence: CASSPGQENTEAFF. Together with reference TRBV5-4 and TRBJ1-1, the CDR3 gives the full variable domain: ETGVTQSPTHLIKTRGQQVTLRCSSQSGHNTVSWYQQALGQGPQFIFQYYREEENGRGNFPPRFSGLQFPNYSSELNVNALELDDSALYLCASSPGQENTEAFFGQGTRLTVV.

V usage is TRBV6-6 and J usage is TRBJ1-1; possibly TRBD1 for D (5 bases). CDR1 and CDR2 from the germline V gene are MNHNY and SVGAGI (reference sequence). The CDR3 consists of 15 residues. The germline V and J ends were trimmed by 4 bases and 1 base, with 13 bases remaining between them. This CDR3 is CASSSGAGWNTEAFF. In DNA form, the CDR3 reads TGTGCCAGCAGTTCTGGGGCGGGGTGGAACACTGAAGCTTTCTTT.

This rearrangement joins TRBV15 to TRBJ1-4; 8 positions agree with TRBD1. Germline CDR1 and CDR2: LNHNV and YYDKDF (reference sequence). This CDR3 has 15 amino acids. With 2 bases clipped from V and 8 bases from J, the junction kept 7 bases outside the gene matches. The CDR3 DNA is TGTGCCACCAGCAGACCTCCCCCAGGGGGCGAAAAACTGTTTTTT. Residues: CATSRPPPGGEKLFF.

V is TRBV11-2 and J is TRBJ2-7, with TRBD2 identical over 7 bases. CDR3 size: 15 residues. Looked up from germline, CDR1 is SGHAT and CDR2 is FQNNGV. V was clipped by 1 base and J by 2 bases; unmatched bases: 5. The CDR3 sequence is CASSLASGGPYEQYF. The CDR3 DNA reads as TGTGCCAGCAGCTTAGCCTCGGGGGGTCCCTACGAGCAGTACTTC.

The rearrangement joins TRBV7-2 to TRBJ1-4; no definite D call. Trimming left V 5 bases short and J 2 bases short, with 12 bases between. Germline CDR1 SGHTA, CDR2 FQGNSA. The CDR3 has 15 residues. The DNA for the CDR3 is TGTGCCAGCAGCATTGAGGTCCTTACTAATGAAAAACTGTTTTTT. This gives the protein CASSIEVLTNEKLFF.

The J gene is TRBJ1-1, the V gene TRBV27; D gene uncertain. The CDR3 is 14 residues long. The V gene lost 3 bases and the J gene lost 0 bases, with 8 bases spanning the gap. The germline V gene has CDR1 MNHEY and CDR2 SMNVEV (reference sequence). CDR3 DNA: TGTGCCAGCAGTTTCGGCGGCCTGAACACTGAAGCTTTCTTT. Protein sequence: CASSFGGLNTEAFF.

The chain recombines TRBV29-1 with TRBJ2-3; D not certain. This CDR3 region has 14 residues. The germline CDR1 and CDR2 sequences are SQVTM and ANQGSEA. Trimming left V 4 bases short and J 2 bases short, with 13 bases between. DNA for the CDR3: TGCAGCGTTGCTATCGGGTTCCACACAGATACGCAGTATTTT. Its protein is CSVAIGFHTDTQYF.

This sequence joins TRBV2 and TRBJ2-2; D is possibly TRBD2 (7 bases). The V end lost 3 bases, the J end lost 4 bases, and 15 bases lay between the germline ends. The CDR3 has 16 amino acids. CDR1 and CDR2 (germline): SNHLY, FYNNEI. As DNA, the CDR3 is TGTGCCAGCAGTGAGGGAGGGGGAGCGCGCACCGGGGAGCTGTTTTTT. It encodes CASSEGGGARTGELFF.

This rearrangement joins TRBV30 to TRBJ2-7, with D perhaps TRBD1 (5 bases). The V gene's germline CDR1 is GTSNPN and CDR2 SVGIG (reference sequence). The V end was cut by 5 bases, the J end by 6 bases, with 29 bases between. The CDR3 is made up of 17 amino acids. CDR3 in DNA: TGTGCCTGGGACCCCCAGAGGACAAATCGGGCACTACGCGAGCAGTACTTC. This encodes CAWDPQRTNRALREQYF. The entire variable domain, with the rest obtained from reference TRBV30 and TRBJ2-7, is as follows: SQTIHQWPATLVQPVGSPLSLECTVEGTSNPNLYWYRQAAGRGLQLLFYSVGIGQISSEVPQNLSASRPQDRQFILSSKKLLLSDSGFYLCAWDPQRTNRALREQYFGPGTRLTVT.

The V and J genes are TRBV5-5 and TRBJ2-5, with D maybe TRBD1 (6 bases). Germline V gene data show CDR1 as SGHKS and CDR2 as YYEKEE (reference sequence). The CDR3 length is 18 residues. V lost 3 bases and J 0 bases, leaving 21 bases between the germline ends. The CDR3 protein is CASSSYPDWTEDQETQYF. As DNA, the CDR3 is TGTGCCAGCAGCTCCTATCCAGATTGGACAGAGGACCAAGAGACCCAGTACTTC.

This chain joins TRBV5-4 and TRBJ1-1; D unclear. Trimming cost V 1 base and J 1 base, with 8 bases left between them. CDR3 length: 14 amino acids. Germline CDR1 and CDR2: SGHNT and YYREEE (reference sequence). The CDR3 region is CASSLFRENTEAFF. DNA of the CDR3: TGTGCCAGCAGCTTGTTCCGGGAGAACACTGAAGCTTTCTTT.

The CDR3 DNA reads as TGTGCCAGCAGCTTAGGACCCTTGACGACAGGGGTCGACACTGAAGCTTTCTTT. Protein product: CASSLGPLTTGVDTEAFF. This rearrangement joins TRBV11-2 to TRBJ1-1; 8 bases line up with TRBD1. This CDR3 comprises 18 residues. Germline V gene lookup returns CDR1 SGHAT and CDR2 FQNNGV. V dropped 1 base and J dropped 3; count of bases not matched to a gene: 13.

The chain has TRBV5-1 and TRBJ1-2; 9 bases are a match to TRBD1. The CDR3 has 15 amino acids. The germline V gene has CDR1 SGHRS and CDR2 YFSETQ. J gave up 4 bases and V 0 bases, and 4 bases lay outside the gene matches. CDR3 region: CASSLVPGQGYGYTF. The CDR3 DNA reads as TGCGCCAGCAGCTTGGTGCCGGGACAGGGCTATGGCTACACCTTC.

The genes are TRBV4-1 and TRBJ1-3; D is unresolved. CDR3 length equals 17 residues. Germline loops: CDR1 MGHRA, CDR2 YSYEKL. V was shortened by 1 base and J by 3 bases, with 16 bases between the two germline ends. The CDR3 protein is CASSQVVRGRVGNTIYF. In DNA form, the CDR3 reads TGCGCCAGCAGCCAAGTCGTACGTGGGAGGGTTGGAAACACCATATATTTT.

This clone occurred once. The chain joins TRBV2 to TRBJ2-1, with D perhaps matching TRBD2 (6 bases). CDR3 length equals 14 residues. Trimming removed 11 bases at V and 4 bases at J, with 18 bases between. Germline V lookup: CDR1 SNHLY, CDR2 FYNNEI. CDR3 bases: TGTGCCGGGGGGTTTGGGCTAGTTTACAATGAGCAGTTCTTC. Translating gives CAGGFGLVYNEQFF.